A selection of T cell receptor beta chains follows, all from one sample in a study of blood T cell repertoires in COVID-19. Assay: immunoSEQ multiplex PCR; the TCRdb copy retains only in-frame clones and omits some. The table includes more than 200,000 clones, approximately 91% detected once. The sample comprised peripheral blood. The receptors derive from a human donor in a cohort sampled during active COVID-19. CDR3s include the opening cysteine and the closing phenylalanine or tryptophan. A D gene is named only where the DNA matches it firmly. Clone sizes are given selectively: once, few, many, or a class where the clone is expanded.

abundance,v_gene,d_gene,j_gene,CDR3nt,CDR3aa
-,TRBV7-9,TRBD1,TRBJ2-6,TGTGCCAGCAGCTCCGGGACAGTCTTCTCTGGGGCCAACGTCCTGACTTTC,CASSSGTVFSGANVLTF
-,TRBV10-2,-,TRBJ2-7,TGCGCCAGCATGGCCTTCTCCTACGAGCAGTACTTC,CASMAFSYEQYF
-,TRBV7-9,-,TRBJ1-3,TGTGCCAGCACCCGACCTGGGGCGCCGGGTGGAAACACCATATATTTT,CASTRPGAPGGNTIYF
-,TRBV5-1,-,TRBJ2-1,TGCGCCAGCAGCTCCTCTACAGGAAGAAGCTCCTACAATGAGCAGTTCTTC,CASSSSTGRSSYNEQFF
-,TRBV6-6,TRBD1,TRBJ1-2,TGTGCCAGCAGTTATTCGACAGGGGGCTATGGCTACACCTTC,CASSYSTGGYGYTF
-,TRBV9,TRBD1,TRBJ1-2,TGTGCCAGCAGCGAACGGACAGGGCGGGTGGTAGGCTACACCTTC,CASSERTGRVVGYTF
-,TRBV6-1,-,TRBJ2-2,TGTGCCAGCAGTGAAGGGACTACCTACACCGGGGAGCTGTTTTTT,CASSEGTTYTGELFF
-,TRBV6-5,TRBD1,TRBJ2-7,TGTGCCAGCAGTTCCTCGGGACAGGGGTCCTACGAGCAGTACTTC,CASSSSGQGSYEQYF
-,TRBV5-4,TRBD2,TRBJ2-1,TGTGCCAGCAGCTTTACTAGCGGGGGTCTGAATGAGCAGTTCTTC,CASSFTSGGLNEQFF
-,TRBV7-2,TRBD2,TRBJ2-1,TGTGCCAGCAGCTTTAGCGGGCAGACTTTCTACAATGAGCAGTTCTTC,CASSFSGQTFYNEQFF
-,TRBV30,-,TRBJ1-4,TGTGCCTGGAGTTCCTACCTGGGCGAAAAGAAAATTCTGTTTTTT,CAWSSYLGEKKILFF
-,TRBV14,TRBD1,TRBJ2-7,TGTGCCAGCAGCCAAGATCTAGGACAGGGGTCCTACGAGCAGTACTTC,CASSQDLGQGSYEQYF
-,TRBV9,-,TRBJ1-1,TGTGCCAGCAGTGGGGCGGGGGGCAGAGCTTTCTTT,CASSGAGGRAFF
few,TRBV5-4,-,TRBJ2-5,TGTGCCAGCAGCTTGGTGTCTTTCCAGGAACAGTACCAAGAGACCCAGTACTTC,CASSLVSFQEQYQETQYF
-,TRBV19,TRBD2,TRBJ2-7,TGTGCCAGTAGTACCTCCCGGACTAGCTCTGGGGCTTACGAGCAGTACTTC,CASSTSRTSSGAYEQYF
-,TRBV27,-,TRBJ2-7,TGTGCCAGCAGTTTATTTCCAGGGCGAAAAGAGCAGTACTTC,CASSLFPGRKEQYF
-,TRBV5-1,-,TRBJ2-7,TGCGCCAGCAGCTTGATTCCGGGTGACGAGCAGTACTTC,CASSLIPGDEQYF
-,TRBV27,TRBD1,TRBJ2-1,TGTGCCAGTGCCGACAGGGGGCCTAACAATGAGCAGTTCTTC,CASADRGPNNEQFF
-,TRBV20-1,TRBD1,TRBJ1-5,TGCAGTGCTGAACAGGGGCAGCCCCAGCATTTT,CSAEQGQPQHF
-,TRBV12-3/TRBV12-4,-,TRBJ1-6,TGTGCCAGCAAGAGGGTGAGGGATTCACCCCTCCACTTT,CASKRVRDSPLHF
-,TRBV5-1,-,TRBJ2-7,TGCGCCAGCAGGGACAGCTCCTACGAGCAGTACTTC,CASRDSSYEQYF
once,TRBV27,-,TRBJ1-2,TGTGCCAGCAGTTCCGGCGGCCCCTATGGCTACACCTTC,CASSSGGPYGYTF
-,TRBV20-1,TRBD1,TRBJ1-2,TGCAGTGCTAGTGGACAGGGGTATGGCTACACCTTC,CSASGQGYGYTF
-,TRBV7-9,-,TRBJ2-3,TGTGCCAGCAGCTTAGGGGGCGGAGATGAGCAGTATTTT,CASSLGGGDEQYF
-,TRBV30,-,TRBJ1-5,TGTGCCTGGAGGGAAGGGGCGACTCAGCCCCAGCATTTT,CAWREGATQPQHF
-,TRBV7-9,-,TRBJ1-4,TGTGCCAGCAGCTTACAGGGAATTAATGAAAAACTGTTTTTT,CASSLQGINEKLFF
-,TRBV6-5,-,TRBJ1-2,TGTGCCAGCAGTTCCCCCGGCGGGGGCTATGGCTACACCTTC,CASSSPGGGYGYTF
-,TRBV6-1,-,TRBJ1-1,TGTGCCAGCAGTGAACGGAGGGGGGGAAGCACTGAAGCTTTCTTT,CASSERRGGSTEAFF
-,TRBV30,-,TRBJ2-7,TGTGCCTGGAGTGTTAGTTACGAGCAGTACTTC,CAWSVSYEQYF
few,TRBV28,TRBD2,TRBJ2-7,TGTGCCAGCAGCCTTCTAGCGGGTGAGCAGTACTTC,CASSLLAGEQYF
-,TRBV6-4,TRBD1,TRBJ2-7,TGTGCCAGCAGTGGGGATAGACAGGGAGAATCCTACGAGCAGTACTTC,CASSGDRQGESYEQYF
-,TRBV9,-,TRBJ2-7,TGTGCCAGCAGCGCGCTGGGGGGCGGGAGCTCCTACGAGCAGTACTTC,CASSALGGGSSYEQYF
-,TRBV19,-,TRBJ1-1,TGTGCCAGTAGTATTACAGGGTCTGGGTACACTGAAGCTTTCTTT,CASSITGSGYTEAFF
-,TRBV23-1,-,TRBJ1-1,TGCGCCAGCAGTCAATTGCCAATTTTTCGTTGGGTGCACCTCGGGGCTTTCTTT,CASSQLPIFRWVHLGAFF
-,TRBV6-2/TRBV6-3,TRBD1,TRBJ2-7,TGTGCCAGCAGTTACTCGGGGACAGACTACGAGCAGTACTTC,CASSYSGTDYEQYF
-,TRBV19,TRBD1,TRBJ1-1,TGTGCCAGTAGTATATCTTACAGGGGTACTGAAGCTTTCTTT,CASSISYRGTEAFF
few,TRBV28,-,TRBJ1-2,TGTGCCAGCAGGCCGAGTGGTAGTTATGGCTACACCTTC,CASRPSGSYGYTF
-,TRBV3-1/TRBV3-2,TRBD1,TRBJ1-6,TGTGCCAGCAGCCAAGGCGGGACAGTTAATTCACCCCTCCACTTT,CASSQGGTVNSPLHF
-,TRBV19,TRBD1,TRBJ1-5,TGTGCCAGTAGTTACAGGGGGCAAAGCAGCAATCAGCCCCAGCATTTT,CASSYRGQSSNQPQHF
-,TRBV12-3/TRBV12-4,TRBD1,TRBJ2-6,TGTGCCGTTACAGACAGGGCAGAGTTCCTGACTTTC,CAVTDRAEFLTF
-,TRBV7-3,-,TRBJ2-1,TGTGCCAGCAGCTTATCCAGGGACAATGAGCAGTTCTTC,CASSLSRDNEQFF
-,TRBV12-3/TRBV12-4,-,TRBJ2-7,TGTGCCAGCAGTTTTGGGTGGGGCTCCGAGCAGTACTTC,CASSFGWGSEQYF
-,TRBV6-5,TRBD1,TRBJ1-1,TGTGCCAGCAGTTCCAGGGGGCTTATGAACACTGAAGCTTTCTTT,CASSSRGLMNTEAFF
-,TRBV9,TRBD1,TRBJ2-7,TGTGCCAGCAGCGTAGGGTCCGGGACAGCCTACGAGCAGTACTTC,CASSVGSGTAYEQYF
-,TRBV27,-,TRBJ2-7,TGTGCCAGCAGTCTTCAATCGACAGAACACTACGAGCAGTACTTC,CASSLQSTEHYEQYF
-,TRBV29-1,TRBD1,TRBJ1-3,TGCAGCGTTGAACAGGGGGGCGCCAACACCATATATTTT,CSVEQGGANTIYF
-,TRBV9,-,TRBJ1-2,TGTGCCAGCAGCGCAGGCCGAAAAGGGGGAGTTAACTATGGCTACACCTTC,CASSAGRKGGVNYGYTF
-,TRBV28,-,TRBJ1-5,TGTGCCAGCAGTCTACCTTCAGGGATTAGCAATCAGCCCCAGCATTTT,CASSLPSGISNQPQHF
-,TRBV6-5,-,TRBJ2-5,TGTGCCAGCAGTTATGGGCAGAAAGAGACCCAGTACTTC,CASSYGQKETQYF
-,TRBV7-8,TRBD2,TRBJ2-7,TGTGCCAGCAGCATGGGACTAGCGGGAGGTCCCCACGAGCAGTACTTC,CASSMGLAGGPHEQYF
-,TRBV9,-,TRBJ1-2,TGTGCCAGCAGCGTAGGGGGGCCCCGCTATGGCTACACCTTC,CASSVGGPRYGYTF
-,TRBV7-2,TRBD1,TRBJ2-4,TGTGCCAGCAGCTTAGTAGGACAGGGGGGAGTAGCCAAAAACATTCAGTACTTC,CASSLVGQGGVAKNIQYF
-,TRBV7-8,-,TRBJ1-1,TGTGCCAGCAGCTTGGGAGGTGAGGGAAGGGGTACTGAAGCTTTCTTT,CASSLGGEGRGTEAFF
-,TRBV15,-,TRBJ1-2,TGTGCCACCAGCAGAGATAAGGCCCTTCAGGGGTATGGCTACACCTTC,CATSRDKALQGYGYTF